The rows below give T cell receptor beta chains drawn from one sample of a study of naive and memory T cell subsets. TCRdb redid the calling of the UMI-ligation and nested PCR reads with MiXCR, one entry per CDR3 protein. The repertoire holds around 160,000 distinct CDR3 sequences, with about 15% as singletons. The sample taken for sequencing was naive CD4+ T cells from blood. The source is a human donor in good health. CDR3s include the opening cysteine and the closing phenylalanine or tryptophan. A D gene is named only where the DNA matches it firmly. Size values are once, few and many counts, or a class for expanded clones, and some rows have none.

abundance	d_gene	v_gene	j_gene	CDR3aa	CDR3nt
NA	NA	TRBV5-1	TRBJ2-7	CASSLEGRDNEQYF	TGCGCCAGCAGCTTGGAGGGGCGGGACAACGAGCAGTACTTC
few	TRBD1	TRBV12-3/TRBV12-4	TRBJ1-6	CASSLGDRGNSPLHF	TGTGCCAGCAGTTTAGGGGACAGGGGTAATTCACCCCTCCACTTT
few	NA	TRBV19	TRBJ1-6	CASSPTGGPLHF	TGTGCCAGTAGTCCGACCGGCGGACCCCTCCACTTT
few	NA	TRBV11-2	TRBJ2-7	CASTWDRNYEQYF	TGTGCCAGCACCTGGGACCGAAACTACGAGCAGTACTTC
NA	NA	TRBV19	TRBJ1-4	CASSIDRGKLFF	TGTGCCAGTAGTATCGACCGGGGAAAACTGTTTTTT
few	NA	TRBV10-3	TRBJ2-2	CAISDYGPPEWTGELFF	TGTGCCATCAGTGACTACGGGCCCCCCGAATGGACCGGGGAGCTGTTTTTT
few	NA	TRBV9	TRBJ2-1	CASSARLLASYNEQFF	TGTGCCAGCAGCGCCCGGTTGCTAGCCTCGTACAATGAGCAGTTCTTC
NA	NA	TRBV3-1	TRBJ2-1	CASSHGGYEQFF	TGTGCCAGCAGCCACGGAGGGTATGAGCAGTTCTTC
NA	NA	TRBV19	TRBJ2-1	CASSLQWGMVGYNEQFF	TGTGCCAGTAGTCTCCAATGGGGGATGGTTGGGTACAATGAGCAGTTCTTC
NA	TRBD1	TRBV10-3	TRBJ2-6	CAIQSLPGQGAVGANVLTF	TGTGCCATCCAGAGCTTACCGGGACAGGGGGCGGTCGGGGCCAACGTCCTGACTTTC
few	TRBD1	TRBV5-1	TRBJ1-2	CASKQGDIGYTF	TGCGCCAGCAAACAGGGGGACATCGGCTACACCTTC
many	NA	TRBV29-1	TRBJ2-5	CSVGRGPPGTQYF	TGCAGCGTTGGCAGGGGACCCCCCGGGACCCAGTACTTC
NA	NA	TRBV28	TRBJ2-5	CASSPLWELVETQYF	TGTGCCAGCAGCCCCCTCTGGGAATTGGTGGAGACCCAGTACTTC
NA	TRBD2	TRBV7-9	TRBJ2-1	CASSLVSGSKEQFF	TGTGCCAGCAGCTTAGTAAGCGGGAGTAAAGAGCAGTTCTTC